Listed here are 5 T cell receptor beta chains from one sample, sequenced in a study of CD8 T cells in ankylosing spondylitis. These receptors have no identified antigens. TCRdb reprocessed the 5' RACE reads with MiXCR, giving one entry per CDR3 protein. This repertoire shows around 770,000 distinct CDR3 sequences, around 11% found once; its top ten account for 0.51%. Study-level results: In ankylosing spondylitis blood, a motif of roughly 8 highly homologous TCR beta variants appeared characteristic.

The sample was blood, either unsorted or a sorted T cell fraction (not recorded which). The receptors originated from a male donor with ankylosing spondylitis.

V usage is TRBV6-2 or TRBV6-3 and J usage is TRBJ2-1, with 8 bases fitting TRBD2. This CDR3 has 15 amino acids. J lost 6 bases, V lost 5 bases, and 9 bases had no gene match. The V gene's germline CDR1 is MNHEY and CDR2 SVGEGT. CDR3 loop: CASSPSKREFNEQFF. In DNA form, the CDR3 reads TGTGCCAGCAGTCCCTCGAAGCGGGAGTTCAATGAGCAGTTCTTC.

The J gene is TRBJ1-1, the V gene TRBV4-3; D call uncertain. Germline CDR1 and CDR2: LGHNA and YSLEER. Trimming cost V 4 bases and J 0 bases, with 15 bases left between them. The CDR3 contains 16 residues. The DNA for the CDR3 is TGCGCCAGCAGCCTGCAGGTAGGGCTCCTGAACACTGAAGCTTTCTTT. Translating gives CASSLQVGLLNTEAFF.

This clonotype came up many times. The CDR3 region has the DNA TGCAGTGCTCCCGACCATTCTGGAAACACCATATATTTT. This translates into CSAPDHSGNTIYF. The chain uses TRBV20-1 and TRBJ1-3; D uncertain. Trimming removed 5 bases at V and 1 base at J, with 9 bases between. Germline V gene data show CDR1 as DFQATT and CDR2 as SNEGSKA (reference sequence). There are 13 residues in the CDR3.

The chain employs TRBV20-1 and TRBJ1-5; D is unresolved. The germline V and J ends were trimmed by 2 bases and 4 bases, with 12 bases remaining between them. Germline CDR1 DFQATT, CDR2 SNEGSKA (reference sequence). The length of the CDR3 is 14 residues. The CDR3 loop reads CSARHRLLNQPQHF. As DNA, the CDR3 is TGCAGTGCTAGACATAGACTGCTGAATCAGCCCCAGCATTTT.

This clonotype was seen many times. The chain combines TRBV5-1 with TRBJ2-7, with TRBD1 matching over 11 bases. Germline CDR1 reads SGHRS; CDR2 reads YFSETQ. The CDR3 consists of 13 residues. J was trimmed by 5 bases and V by 4 bases; bases with no gene match: 2. The CDR3 sequence: CASSGQGAHEQYF. CDR3 nucleotide sequence: TGCGCCAGCAGCGGACAGGGGGCTCACGAGCAGTACTTC.